This entry lists 7 T cell receptor beta chains sequenced from one sample in a study of OX40 agonist ivuxolimab in advanced cancers. Using immunoSEQ multiplex PCR, the repertoire was profiled, and TCRdb retains in-frame clones only, with some absent. In the table there are 60,000 or so clones, nearly 95% of which are singletons. The starting material was CD4+ or CD8+ T cells sorted from blood, obtained in a trial of the OX40 agonist ivuxolimab. Source of these receptors: an adult with an advanced solid tumor such as melanoma, head and neck, liver or kidney cancer.

The V call is TRBV29-1, the J call TRBJ2-1; TRBD2 matches 13 bases. V was pared by 6 bases and J by 10 bases, with 3 bases of the junction left unmatched. Germline CDR1 SQVTM, CDR2 ANQGSEA. The CDR3 has 12 amino acids. CDR3 bases: TGCAGCGTCGTGGGACTAGCGGGGGAGCAGTTCTTC. It yields the protein CSVVGLAGEQFF.

The sample holds one count of this clone. The V gene is TRBV9, the J gene TRBJ2-2; TRBD2 aligns across 12 bases. CDR3 length: 18 amino acids. V gave up 0 bases and J gave up 7 bases; unmatched junction bases: 10. Germline values: CDR1 SGDLS, CDR2 YYNGEE. CDR3 region: CASSVVASGRARDGELFF. For the CDR3, the DNA is TGTGCCAGCAGCGTAGTGGCTAGCGGGAGGGCCAGGGACGGGGAGCTGTTTTTT. Based on the CDR3 plus reference TRBV9 and TRBJ2-2, the full variable domain is DSGVTQTPKHLITATGQRVTLRCSPRSGDLSVYWYQQSLDQGLQFLIQYYNGEERAKGNILERFSAQQFPDLHSELNLSSLELGDSALYFCASSVVASGRARDGELFFGEGSRLTVL.

The J gene is TRBJ2-5, the V gene TRBV12-5; D gene uncertain. Germline assignment: CDR1 LGHNT and CDR2 FRNRAP. The CDR3 contains 10 residues. Trimming stripped 5 bases from V and 4 bases from J, with 2 bases between. CDR3 sequence: CASGLETQYF. CDR3 nucleotides: TGTGCTAGTGGTCTAGAGACCCAGTACTTC.

The chain couples TRBV7-9 to TRBJ2-1; D not resolved. The length of the CDR3 is 13 residues. Germline V gene sequence: CDR1 SEHNR, CDR2 FQNEAQ (reference sequence). V was trimmed by 1 base and J by 3 bases, leaving 4 bases between them. The CDR3 bases are TGTGCCAGCAGCTTAGGTCTCTACAATGAGCAGTTCTTC. Its translation is CASSLGLYNEQFF.

The rearrangement joins TRBV7-8 to TRBJ2-7; D gene uncertain. Germline V gives CDR1 SGHVS, CDR2 FQNEAQ. This CDR3 has 15 residues. Trimming left V 5 bases short and J 5 bases short, with 19 bases between. CDR3 sequence reads: CASSASWIPLHEQYF. CDR3 nucleotides: TGTGCCAGCAGCGCCAGCTGGATCCCGCTTCACGAGCAGTACTTC.

The chain uses TRBV5-1 and TRBJ2-5; D possibly uses TRBD1 or TRBD2 (6 bases each). The CDR3 spans 14 residues. Germline loops: CDR1 SGHRS, CDR2 YFSETQ. The germline V and J ends were trimmed by 1 base and 5 bases, with 12 bases remaining between them. CDR3 DNA: TGCGCCAGCAGCTTGTGGGGGGCCTTGGAGACCCAGTACTTC. This codes for CASSLWGALETQYF.

The CDR3 DNA sequence: TGTGCCAGCACGGTCTTAGAAGGGATACGAATGAACACTGAAGCTTTCTTT. It encodes CASTVLEGIRMNTEAFF. V and J are TRBV9 and TRBJ1-1; D is undetermined. Trimming removed 6 bases from V and 0 bases from J, with 21 bases in between. Germline loops: CDR1 SGDLS, CDR2 YYNGEE. This CDR3 is 17 amino acids long.